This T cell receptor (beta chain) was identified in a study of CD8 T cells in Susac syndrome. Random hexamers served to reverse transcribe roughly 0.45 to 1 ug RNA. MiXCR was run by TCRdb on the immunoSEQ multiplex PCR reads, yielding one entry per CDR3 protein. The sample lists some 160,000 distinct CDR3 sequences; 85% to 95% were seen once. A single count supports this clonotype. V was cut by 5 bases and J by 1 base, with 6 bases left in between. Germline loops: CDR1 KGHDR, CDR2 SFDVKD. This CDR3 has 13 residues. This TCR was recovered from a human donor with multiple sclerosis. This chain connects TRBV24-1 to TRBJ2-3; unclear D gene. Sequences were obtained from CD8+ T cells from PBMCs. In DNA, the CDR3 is TGTGCCACCAGTGGCGGTGGCACAGATACGCAGTATTTT. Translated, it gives CATSGGGTDTQYF.